This T cell receptor (beta chain) was sequenced during a study of regulatory T cells in long-lasting Graves disease. Both iRepertoire HTBI primers and Arm-PCR of CDR3 regions were used to build the TCR beta libraries. TCRdb reprocessed the multiplex PCR reads via MiXCR and lists one record per CDR3 protein. The sample includes around 500,000 distinct CDR3 sequences, about 14% seen only once; the top ten take roughly a tenth. This sample's time point: newly diagnosed GD, antithyroid drugs for less than 3 months. TCR sequences were obtained from RNA taken from PBMCs. In germline, CDR1 is SQVTM, CDR2 ANQGSEA. This CDR3 has 15 amino acids. This clonotype was seen more than once but under ten times. A much larger clone lies one base from this, so it may be a read error. In addition, the sample was reused for a study of T cells in Graves' hyperthyroidism and ophthalmopathy.

The material sequenced was peripheral blood mononuclear cells (PBMCs), taken at new diagnosis, from a patient treated with antithyroid drugs. The TCR originated in a man between 25 and 39 years old with Graves disease. The chain has TRBV29-1 and TRBJ2-1, with 7 bases identical to TRBD1. CDR3 sequence reads: CGVDARDSSYNEQFF. The CDR3 nucleotides are TGCGGCGTTGACGCCCGGGACAGCTCCTACAATGAGCAGTTCTTC.